The sequence of this T cell receptor (beta chain) was determined in a study of T cells in tuberculosis. Study-level information: The T cells targeted glucose monomycolate, a mycobacterial lipid, via CD1B. A South African cohort included IGRA-negative adolescents, latently infected IGRA-positive adolescents and adults with active tuberculosis.

Sequencing was performed with immunoSEQ multiplex PCR; in TCRdb, only in-frame clones are kept and a portion is missing. The sample holds more than 30,000 clones; almost 95% are singletons and the top ten take around 10%. In the case of this clone: Its antigen is undetermined.

Germline V gives CDR1 GTSNPN, CDR2 SVGIG (reference sequence). The CDR3 covers 14 residues. The V and J ends lost 2 bases and 5 bases respectively, with 14 bases between them. The study's findings and limits: Active tuberculosis cases were adults; controls were adolescents. Smaller alpha distances in active tuberculosis partly reflected shorter CDR3-alpha lengths.

This receptor was obtained from a donor between 10 and 35 years old with latent tuberculosis or without tuberculosis infection. Some clones in this sample may be carry-over from other donors' samples. Sequenced sample: PBMCs. The rearrangement uses TRBV30 and TRBJ2-3, with D possibly TRBD2 on 6 matching bases. CDR3 coding DNA: TGTGCCTGGAGTACGCGGGACTGGGTAGATACGCAGTATTTT. This codes for CAWSTRDWVDTQYF.